These 32 T cell receptor beta chains originate from one sample sequenced in a study of T cells of healthy individuals. TCRdb re-analysed the 5' RACE reads in MiXCR, keeping a single row per CDR3 protein. Found here are 60,000 to 70,000 distinct CDR3 sequences, 16% of them singletons; the top ten hold less than 6%. These receptors came from a human donor in good health.

This clonotype was seen many times. The CDR3, as DNA: TGTGCCAGCAGCTGGGACCCGGGCGGTGAGCAGTTCTTC. Translation gives CASSWDPGGEQFF. The V and J genes are TRBV2 and TRBJ2-1; perhaps D is TRBD1 or TRBD2 (5 bases each). V lost 6 bases and J lost 9, with 15 bases in between. Germline loops: CDR1 SNHLY, CDR2 FYNNEI. There are 13 residues in the CDR3. The entire variable domain, with the rest obtained from reference TRBV2 and TRBJ2-1, is as follows: EPEVTQTPSHQVTQMGQEVILRCVPISNHLYFYWYRQILGQKVEFLVSFYNNEISEKSEIFDDQFSVERPDGSNFTLKIRSTKLEDSAMYFCASSWDPGGEQFFGPGTRLTVL.

This clonotype showed up many times. This chain joins TRBV5-1 and TRBJ1-1; D is possibly TRBD1 (5 bases). The CDR3 contains 13 residues. Trimming took 2 bases from V and 8 from J, leaving 13 bases between them. Germline V lookup: CDR1 SGHRS, CDR2 YFSETQ. CDR3 loop: CASSFGQGREAFF. The CDR3 DNA reads as TGCGCCAGCAGCTTCGGCCAGGGCAGGGAAGCTTTCTTT.

The V and J genes are TRBV10-3 and TRBJ1-1; D unresolved. CDR1 and CDR2 (germline): ENHRY, SYGVKD. The CDR3 has 16 residues. V was clipped by 6 bases and J by 0 bases, with 17 bases between them. The CDR3 region is CAISGMGGSLNTEAFF. The CDR3 bases are TGTGCCATCAGCGGGATGGGAGGATCCTTGAACACTGAAGCTTTCTTT.

This clonotype was picked up many times. The V gene is TRBV12-3 or TRBV12-4, the J gene TRBJ2-2; 11 bases align to TRBD2. The CDR3 loop spans 16 amino acids. With V trimmed by 6 bases and J by 6 bases, 9 bases remained unmatched. The CDR3 DNA reads as TGTGCCAGCAGAACCACTAGCGGGAGTCGCGCCGGGGAGCTGTTTTTT. Translating gives CASRTTSGSRAGELFF.

The gene calls are TRBV19 and TRBJ2-5; TRBD2 agrees at 9 bases. With V trimmed by 6 bases and J by 0 bases, 2 bases remained unmatched. Germline-derived CDR1 and CDR2 are LNHDA and SQIVND (reference sequence). The CDR3 totals 14 residues. The CDR3 DNA is TGTGCCAGTAGGACTAGCGGTAACCAAGAGACCCAGTACTTC. Translated, it gives CASRTSGNQETQYF.

This clonotype was seen ten or more times. The chain joins TRBV20-1 to TRBJ2-7; no clear D gene. The V gene lost 5 bases and the J gene lost 3 bases, with 8 bases spanning the gap. Germline CDR1 and CDR2: DFQATT and SNEGSKA (reference sequence). The CDR3 length is 11 residues. CDR3 in DNA: TGCAGTGCTGCGACCCTCTACGAGCAGTACTTC. This encodes CSAATLYEQYF.

This clonotype was found a few times. V usage is TRBV4-1 and J usage is TRBJ2-5; 8 positions match TRBD1. This CDR3 spans 15 amino acids. V shed 2 bases and J 5 bases; nucleotides not matched to a gene: 7. Germline V gives CDR1 MGHRA, CDR2 YSYEKL. CDR3 nucleotide sequence: TGCGCCAGCAGCCAACCCGGGACAGGAGAGGAGACCCAGTACTTC. Translated: CASSQPGTGEETQYF.

Ten or more counts support this clonotype. This chain uses TRBV29-1 with TRBJ2-3, with TRBD1 matching 11 bases. V lost 5 bases, J lost 6 bases, and 7 bases stayed unmatched. The CDR3 consists of 14 residues. Germline CDR1 SQVTM, CDR2 ANQGSEA. CDR3 region: CSVLDRGRFDTQYF. CDR3 nucleotides: TGCAGCGTTTTGGACAGGGGGCGGTTTGATACGCAGTATTTT.

The chain links TRBV27 to TRBJ2-7; D is possibly TRBD1 (6 bases). The CDR3 totals 13 residues. Between the trimmed V and J ends, which lost 3 bases and 3 bases, there was a span of 9 bases. Germline V gene data show CDR1 as MNHEY and CDR2 as SMNVEV (reference sequence). CDR3 in DNA: TGTGCCAGCAGTTTCCGGGACAACTACGAGCAGTACTTC. This translates into CASSFRDNYEQYF.

This clonotype has ten or more counts. The CDR3, as DNA: TGTGCCAGCAACAGCCCCGGACAGGGGGCCTACGAGCAGTACTTC. Translated: CASNSPGQGAYEQYF. The chain couples TRBV7-9 to TRBJ2-7; 10 bases align to TRBD1. This CDR3 spans 15 amino acids. The V gene's germline CDR1 is SEHNR and CDR2 FQNEAQ (reference sequence). V shed 7 bases, J shed 2 bases, and the junction held 8 bases outside the gene matches.

In its sample, this clonotype was seen a few times. V and J are TRBV5-1 and TRBJ2-2; 11 bases match TRBD1. This CDR3 comprises 16 residues. J lost 3 bases, V lost 4 bases, and 5 bases had no gene match. Germline V lookup: CDR1 SGHRS, CDR2 YFSETQ. As DNA, the CDR3 is TGCGCCAGCAGCCTGGGACAGGGGGTGTACACCGGGGAGCTGTTTTTT. Translating it yields CASSLGQGVYTGELFF.

This clonotype was counted at least ten times. The genes are TRBV4-1 and TRBJ1-2, with a weak D call TRBD1 (5 bases). Trimming cost V 3 bases and J 5 bases, with 19 bases left between them. This CDR3 is 16 amino acids long. Germline values: CDR1 MGHRA, CDR2 YSYEKL. The CDR3: CASSHPEQAYGYGYTF. The CDR3 region has the DNA TGCGCCAGCAGCCACCCTGAACAGGCCTATGGATATGGCTACACCTTC.

The sample holds a few counts of this clonotype. The CDR3 DNA is TGTGCCAGCAGTTTTTTGGGACAGGGGTACCAAGAGACCCAGTACTTC. It is translated as CASSFLGQGYQETQYF. This chain uses TRBV28 with TRBJ2-5; 10 bases match TRBD1. The V gene end was trimmed by 3 bases and the J gene end by 0 bases; junction bases not matched to a gene: 4. The CDR3 sequence is 16 residues long. Germline values: CDR1 MDHEN, CDR2 SYDVKM.

This rearrangement joins TRBV2 to TRBJ2-7, with a tentative D call TRBD2 (7 bases). CDR3 length equals 18 residues. V was cut by 7 bases and J by 5 bases, with 30 bases left in between. Germline loops: CDR1 SNHLY, CDR2 FYNNEI. CDR3 DNA: TGTGCCAGCAACCCCGACCCCCCTCGGGGGGCCGCATGGGACGAGCAGTACTTC. Its translation is CASNPDPPRGAAWDEQYF. Based on the CDR3 plus reference TRBV2 and TRBJ2-7, the full variable domain is EPEVTQTPSHQVTQMGQEVILRCVPISNHLYFYWYRQILGQKVEFLVSFYNNEISEKSEIFDDQFSVERPDGSNFTLKIRSTKLEDSAMYFCASNPDPPRGAAWDEQYFGPGTRLTVT.

This clonotype was recorded at least ten times. The chain has TRBV11-2 and TRBJ1-2; tentatively, D is TRBD1 (5 bases). V was trimmed by 5 bases and J by 3 bases, leaving 10 bases between them. CDR1 is SGHAT, CDR2 FQNNGV, per germline. The CDR3 has 13 residues. CDR3 residues: CASSPQGDYGYTF. The CDR3 bases are TGTGCCAGCAGCCCCCAGGGCGACTATGGCTACACCTTC.

This clonotype has more than one count but fewer than ten. The V gene is TRBV20-1, the J gene TRBJ1-2, with D perhaps TRBD1 (5 bases). CDR1 and CDR2 from the germline V gene are DFQATT and SNEGSKA (reference sequence). Trimming removed 2 bases at V and 1 base at J, with 14 bases between. The CDR3 has 15 residues. The CDR3 region has the DNA TGCAGTGCTAGACGTAGGGACCAGCTTAACTATGGCTACACCTTC. Its protein is CSARRRDQLNYGYTF.

This clonotype appeared a few times. This rearrangement joins TRBV11-2 to TRBJ2-4; TRBD1 aligns across 9 bases. Per the germline V gene, CDR1 is SGHAT and CDR2 is FQNNGV. V was pared by 4 bases and J by 0 bases, with 10 bases of the junction left unmatched. The CDR3 is made up of 18 amino acids. CDR3 residues: CASSSPRTGVLAKNIQYF. The CDR3, as DNA: TGTGCCAGCAGCTCCCCGCGGACAGGGGTTTTAGCCAAAAACATTCAGTACTTC.

The table lists this clonotype with many counts. The gene calls are TRBV10-3 and TRBJ2-3; maybe TRBD1 (6 bases). Per germline, CDR1 ENHRY and CDR2 SYGVKD. The CDR3 consists of 15 residues. V was trimmed by 2 bases and J by 2 bases, leaving 11 bases between them. This CDR3 reads CAISETGQTTDTQYF. The CDR3 DNA sequence: TGTGCCATCAGTGAGACAGGACAGACCACAGATACGCAGTATTTT.

This clonotype was detected ten times or more. This chain joins TRBV18 and TRBJ1-1; the D is unclear. Germline CDR1 KGHSH, CDR2 LQKENI. V was clipped by 3 bases and J by 3 bases, with 2 bases between them. This CDR3 has 11 amino acids. For the CDR3, the DNA is TGTGCCAGCTCACCGGACACTGAAGCTTTCTTT. It specifies CASSPDTEAFF.

This clonotype was seen a single time. The rearrangement uses TRBV7-8 and TRBJ1-1; no clear D. Trimming stripped 3 bases from V and 5 bases from J, with 7 bases between. CDR1 is SGHVS, CDR2 FQNEAQ, per germline. CDR3 length equals 12 residues. Written as DNA, the CDR3 is TGTGCCAGCAGCTTTCTTATGACTGAAGCTTTCTTT. Translating gives CASSFLMTEAFF.

This clonotype appeared many times. V gene TRBV13 combines with J gene TRBJ2-7; 12 bases line up with TRBD2. Germline V gene data show CDR1 as PRHDT and CDR2 as FYEKMQ (reference sequence). Trimming cost V 5 bases and J 2 bases; bases outside gene matches: 7. CDR3 length: 16 amino acids. The CDR3 sequence: CASSLWTSGATYEQYF. In DNA form, the CDR3 reads TGTGCCAGCAGCCTTTGGACTAGCGGGGCAACCTACGAGCAGTACTTC.

This clonotype has ten or more counts. The chain is built from TRBV5-4 and TRBJ2-1, with 9 bases aligning to TRBD1. The CDR3 runs 15 residues. Germline values: CDR1 SGHNT, CDR2 YYREEE (reference sequence). Trimming cost V 4 bases and J 0 bases; bases outside gene matches: 2. DNA of the CDR3: TGTGCCAGCAGCCAGGACAGGGGCTCCTACAATGAGCAGTTCTTC. This encodes CASSQDRGSYNEQFF.

The chain employs TRBV6-2 or TRBV6-3 and TRBJ2-2; D tentatively reads TRBD1 or TRBD2 (5 bases each). Germline V gene sequence: CDR1 MNHEY, CDR2 SVGEGT. Trimming removed 2 bases at V and 8 bases at J, with 12 bases between. CDR3 size: 14 residues. The CDR3 loop is CASSYRDALGELFF. The CDR3 DNA is TGTGCCAGCAGTTACCGGGACGCCTTGGGGGAGCTGTTTTTT.

This clonotype came up many times. The rearrangement joins TRBV20-1 to TRBJ2-2, with 7 bases that match TRBD1. The J segment lost 3 bases and the V segment lost 2 bases, leaving 6 bases of the junction unmatched. Germline CDR1 is DFQATT and CDR2 is SNEGSKA (reference sequence). The CDR3 is made up of 15 amino acids. The CDR3 is CSARSTGSDTGELFF. The CDR3 nucleotides are TGCAGTGCTAGATCGACAGGGTCGGACACCGGGGAGCTGTTTTTT.

At least ten counts were recorded for this clonotype. The chain joins TRBV4-1 to TRBJ2-7, with TRBD1 identical over 8 bases. J was trimmed by 4 bases and V by 0 bases; bases with no gene match: 14. Per the germline V gene, CDR1 is MGHRA and CDR2 is YSYEKL. The CDR3 totals 18 residues. The CDR3 is CASSQDHGARGLGYEQYF. CDR3 sequence (DNA): TGCGCCAGCAGCCAAGATCACGGGGCCAGGGGGCTGGGATACGAGCAGTACTTC.

The table lists this clonotype with many counts. The chain combines TRBV20-1 with TRBJ2-3; 7 nucleotides align to TRBD1. The CDR3 runs to 13 residues. Germline V gene sequence: CDR1 DFQATT, CDR2 SNEGSKA (reference sequence). The V gene end was trimmed by 6 bases and the J gene end by 0 bases; junction bases not matched to a gene: 3. The CDR3 bases are TGCAGTGCAGGGGACAGAAGCACAGATACGCAGTATTTT. Encoded protein: CSAGDRSTDTQYF.

This clonotype turned up a few times. The chain is built from TRBV7-9 and TRBJ2-7; D might be TRBD1 (6 bases). The CDR3 length is 15 residues. Trimming removed 1 base from V and 7 bases from J, with 17 bases in between. Germline V gene lookup returns CDR1 SEHNR and CDR2 FQNEAQ (reference sequence). CDR3 coding DNA: TGTGCCAGCAGCTTAGAACAGGGTTCGGTCGTGGAGCAGTACTTC. Translation gives CASSLEQGSVVEQYF. The full variable domain, rest sourced from reference TRBV7-9 and TRBJ2-7, is DTGVSQNPRHKITKRGQNVTFRCDPISEHNRLYWYRQTLGQGPEFLTYFQNEAQLEKSRLLSDRFSAERPKGSFSTLEIQRTEQGDSAMYLCASSLEQGSVVEQYFGPGTRLTVT.

A few counts support this clonotype. The CDR3 bases are TGTGCCAGCAGCTTAGGGTGGTCGGCGGGGGGGAATGAGCAGTTCTTC. Its translation: CASSLGWSAGGNEQFF. The J gene is TRBJ2-1, the V gene TRBV11-2; 9 bases map to TRBD2. Trimming at V came to 1 base and at J to 7 bases, leaving 8 bases not matched to a gene. Per the germline V gene, CDR1 is SGHAT and CDR2 is FQNNGV. This CDR3 spans 16 amino acids.

In its sample, this clonotype was seen a few times. J is TRBJ1-3 and V is TRBV12-3 or TRBV12-4; D possibly corresponds to TRBD1 (6 bases). The CDR3 covers 15 residues. The V end was cut by 1 base, the J end by 4 bases, with 11 bases between. The CDR3: CASSLEGGPGNTIYF. Written as DNA, the CDR3 is TGTGCCAGCAGTTTAGAAGGGGGGCCCGGAAACACCATATATTTT.

The J gene is TRBJ1-1, the V gene TRBV5-5, with D tentatively TRBD1 (5 bases). With 6 bases removed from V and 1 base from J, the gap between germline ends came to 19 bases. CDR3 length: 16 amino acids. Germline CDR1 reads SGHKS; CDR2 reads YYEKEE (reference sequence). The CDR3 DNA sequence: TGTGCCAGCATCCATCTCAGGGTCGGGAGGAACACTGAAGCTTTCTTT. Translation: CASIHLRVGRNTEAFF.

CDR3 in amino acids: CASSPPTSGGGNEQFF. In nucleotides, the CDR3 is TGTGCCAGCAGTCCCCCGACTAGCGGGGGGGGGAATGAGCAGTTCTTC. This chain connects TRBV28 to TRBJ2-1, with 14 bases matching TRBD2. This CDR3 has 16 residues. Per germline, CDR1 MDHEN and CDR2 SYDVKM. J gave up 7 bases and V 5 bases, and 7 bases lay outside the gene matches.

The CDR3 sequence is CASSPEGLAVSSYNEQFF. The CDR3 nucleotides are TGCGCCAGCAGCCCCGAAGGACTAGCGGTAAGCTCCTACAATGAGCAGTTCTTC. V usage is TRBV5-1 and J usage is TRBJ2-1; 10 bases map to TRBD2. The CDR3 covers 18 residues. CDR1 is SGHRS, CDR2 YFSETQ, per germline. V was clipped by 4 bases and J by 0 bases; unmatched bases: 10.